These 21 T cell receptor beta chains came from one sample sequenced in a study of T-cell memory formation after mild COVID-19. TCRdb used MiXCR to reprocess the 5' RACE reads, holding one entry per CDR3 protein. The table lists under 300,000 distinct CDR3 sequences, 7.5% to 9.5% of them singletons. The specimen sequenced was PBMCs or a T cell subset sorted from them (not recorded which). The receptor source for this set is a young man who had mild COVID-19 (a few samples of this study predate the infection). Cell type and time point are not known.

Only a few counts were recorded for this clonotype. This chain connects TRBV27 to TRBJ1-2; 10 nucleotides agree with TRBD1. Germline assignment: CDR1 MNHEY and CDR2 SMNVEV (reference sequence). CDR3 length: 15 amino acids. V was pared by 8 bases and J by 3 bases, with 9 bases of the junction left unmatched. DNA for the CDR3: TGTGCCAGCGGCTCCGGGACAGGGGTTTACTATGGCTACACCTTC. This sequence encodes CASGSGTGVYYGYTF.

The chain has TRBV7-8 and TRBJ2-7, with 7 bases aligning to TRBD1. The CDR3 is 14 amino acids. Germline loops: CDR1 SGHVS, CDR2 FQNEAQ. J lost 2 bases, V lost 1 base, and 2 bases had no gene match. Written as DNA, the CDR3 is TGTGCCAGCAGCTTAGTTCAGGGGGCCTACGAGCAGTACTTC. It specifies CASSLVQGAYEQYF.

Details on this clonotype: Germline and junction disagree at one end, which may indicate a read error. The chain recombines TRBV7-3 with TRBJ2-3; D is perhaps TRBD1 or TRBD2 (5 bases each). The length of the CDR3 is 16 residues. From germline, CDR1 is SGHTA and CDR2 FQGTGA. In DNA, the CDR3 is TGTGCCAGCAGCAAGTTGGGGACCCCCCGCACCGATACGCAGTATTTT. This translates into CASSKLGTPRTDTQYF.

This clonotype was seen a handful of times. The genes are TRBV3-1 and TRBJ2-7; TRBD2 might be the D (5 bases). There are 13 residues in the CDR3. Trimming removed 2 bases at V and 1 base at J, with 6 bases between. Germline CDR1 reads LGHDT; CDR2 reads YNNKEL (reference sequence). The CDR3 here is CASSQRGSYEQYV. The CDR3 region has the DNA TGTGCCAGCAGCCAACGGGGTTCCTACGAGCAGTACGTC.

This clonotype was counted between two and nine times. The chain uses TRBV6-5 and TRBJ1-4; D unclear. CDR1 MNHEY and CDR2 SVGAGI come from the germline V gene. V shed 5 bases and J shed 4 bases, with 11 bases lying between them. The CDR3 is made up of 14 amino acids. The CDR3: CASSRTAFNEKLFF. The CDR3 coding sequence is TGTGCCAGCAGTCGCACGGCTTTTAATGAAAAACTGTTTTTT.

In its sample, this clonotype was seen many times. The chain couples TRBV7-8 to TRBJ2-1; no clear D. This CDR3 is 14 amino acids long. V gave up 1 base and J gave up 6 bases, with 10 bases separating them. CDR1 is SGHVS and CDR2 is FQNEAQ in the germline V gene. The CDR3: CASSLERWGNEQFF. CDR3 in DNA: TGTGCCAGCAGCTTAGAGAGATGGGGCAATGAGCAGTTCTTC. Using reference TRBV7-8 and TRBJ2-1 for the parts outside the CDR3, the full variable domain is GAGVSQSPRYKVAKRGQDVALRCDPISGHVSLFWYQQALGQGPEFLTYFQNEAQLDKSGLPSDRFFAERPEGSVSTLKIQRTQQEDSAVYLCASSLERWGNEQFFGPGTRLTVL.

This clonotype was detected only a few times. The chain has TRBV7-9 and TRBJ1-1; TRBD1 is a possible D gene (5 bases). CDR3 length: 15 amino acids. With 1 base removed from V and 9 bases from J, the gap between germline ends came to 18 bases. CDR1 is SEHNR and CDR2 is FQNEAQ in the germline V gene (reference sequence). Here the CDR3 reads CASSLEGRVGGKAFF. The CDR3 DNA sequence: TGTGCCAGCAGCTTAGAAGGGAGGGTCGGGGGTAAAGCTTTCTTT.

The V gene is TRBV29-1, the J gene TRBJ2-3; D remains ambiguous. The CDR3 loop spans 13 amino acids. CDR1 is SQVTM and CDR2 is ANQGSEA in the germline V gene. V gave up 5 bases and J gave up 5 bases, with 14 bases separating them. CDR3 region: CSVLVVSRDTQYF. DNA of the CDR3: TGCAGCGTTTTGGTAGTCTCTCGAGATACGCAGTATTTT.

The table lists this clonotype with a few counts. The rearrangement uses TRBV27 and TRBJ1-4; 8 positions agree with TRBD1. The CDR3 has 14 residues. With 8 bases clipped from V and 4 bases from J, the junction kept 6 bases outside the gene matches. From germline, CDR1 is MNHEY and CDR2 SMNVEV (reference sequence). The CDR3 sequence is CASRRTGLNEKLFF. CDR3 bases: TGTGCCAGCCGTCGGACAGGGCTTAATGAAAAACTGTTTTTT.

This clonotype was found a few times. The V call is TRBV18, the J call TRBJ2-7, with 7 bases lining up with TRBD1. The trim removed 4 bases at V and 6 bases at J, leaving 3 bases unmatched. The CDR3 loop spans 12 amino acids. Germline V gene lookup returns CDR1 KGHSH and CDR2 LQKENI. CDR3 sequence: CASSLTGVEQYF. The CDR3 nucleotides are TGTGCCAGCTCACTCACAGGGGTCGAGCAGTACTTC.

The sample holds a few counts of this clonotype. This chain joins TRBV10-3 and TRBJ2-7; D is perhaps TRBD1 or TRBD2 (5 bases each). The CDR3 sequence is 11 residues long. Germline V lookup: CDR1 ENHRY, CDR2 SYGVKD. The V end lost 6 bases, the J end lost 5 bases, and 8 bases lay between the germline ends. The DNA of the CDR3 is TGTGCCATCAGGGTGGGGGACGAGCAGTACGTC. Protein sequence: CAIRVGDEQYV.

This clonotype occurred a few times. J is TRBJ2-3 and V is TRBV15; D is possibly TRBD1 (6 bases). The CDR3 runs to 15 residues. CDR1 is LNHNV, CDR2 YYDKDF, per germline (reference sequence). Trimming shortened V by 1 base and J by 5 bases, and 13 bases separated the two germline ends. CDR3 protein: CATSRGGGMGDTQYF. DNA for the CDR3: TGTGCCACCAGCAGAGGAGGGGGTATGGGAGATACGCAGTATTTT.

This clonotype has just a few counts. The CDR3 protein is CASRRGGGEQETQYF. In DNA, the CDR3 is TGTGCCAGCAGAAGAGGGGGGGGTGAACAAGAGACCCAGTACTTC. This chain connects TRBV6-5 to TRBJ2-5; perhaps TRBD2 as D (7 bases). CDR1 and CDR2 (germline): MNHEY, SVGAGI. This CDR3 has 15 residues. Trimming removed 6 bases at V and 2 bases at J, with 16 bases between.

This chain uses TRBV7-2 with TRBJ1-2; D is ambiguous. V was shortened by 0 bases and J by 8 bases, with 10 bases between the two germline ends. The CDR3 loop spans 13 amino acids. CDR1 and CDR2 from the germline V gene are SGHTA and FQGNSA. The chain's CDR3 is CASSLARVGGYTF. The CDR3 DNA sequence: TGTGCCAGCAGCTTAGCGCGTGTTGGAGGCTACACCTTC.

The gene calls are TRBV20-1 and TRBJ2-7; a weak D match, TRBD2 (5 bases). V lost 0 bases and J lost 9, with 18 bases in between. Germline CDR1 DFQATT, CDR2 SNEGSKA (reference sequence). There are 14 residues in the CDR3. The CDR3 DNA is TGCAGTGCTAGAGACTTTTTCGGGGTACCAAGGCAGTACTTC. Translation gives CSARDFFGVPRQYF.

In this sample, this clonotype turned up many times. The chain joins TRBV15 to TRBJ1-5; possible D gene TRBD1, 6 bases. Germline CDR1 reads LNHNV; CDR2 reads YYDKDF (reference sequence). The CDR3 totals 14 residues. V lost 5 bases to trimming and J lost 7 bases, with 15 bases between them. The CDR3 region is CATSGTGSRQPQHF. DNA of the CDR3: TGTGCCACCAGCGGTACAGGGTCACGGCAGCCCCAGCATTTT.

This clonotype was picked up many times. This rearrangement joins TRBV5-1 to TRBJ1-1; weak D call: TRBD1 (5 bases). Per germline, CDR1 SGHRS and CDR2 YFSETQ. This CDR3 is 15 amino acids long. Trimming took off 0 bases at V and 5 bases at J, with 14 bases between the two ends. CDR3 nucleotides: TGCGCCAGCAGCTTGGTTTCGGGGGGGTGGACTGAAGCTTTCTTT. Its translation: CASSLVSGGWTEAFF.

This clonotype was observed a few times. The chain recombines TRBV20-1 with TRBJ2-7; no clear D gene. Deletions cut 1 base from V and 0 bases from J, with 13 bases between. The CDR3 contains 15 residues. The germline CDR1 and CDR2 sequences are DFQATT and SNEGSKA (reference sequence). DNA for the CDR3: TGCAGTGCTAGAGTAAGGCGGATTTTCTCCTACGAGCAGTACTTC. Translated, it gives CSARVRRIFSYEQYF.

V gene TRBV14 combines with J gene TRBJ1-2; no clear D. The CDR3 has 14 residues. With 1 base removed from V and 7 bases from J, the gap between germline ends came to 13 bases. CDR1 SGHDN and CDR2 FVKESK come from the germline V gene. CDR3 DNA: TGTGCCAGCAGCCAAGGTAGAGAAGACGCTGGCTACACCTTC. Its translation is CASSQGREDAGYTF.

The chain combines TRBV20-1 with TRBJ2-1; TRBD2 agrees at 7 bases. Germline lookup yields CDR1 DFQATT and CDR2 SNEGSKA (reference sequence). The V gene end was trimmed by 3 bases and the J gene end by 5 bases; junction bases not matched to a gene: 7. This CDR3 comprises 14 residues. The CDR3 DNA sequence: TGCAGTGCTAGGGTGGGGCGGGGGAACAATGAGCAGTTCTTC. Translation gives CSARVGRGNNEQFF.

This clonotype was recorded many times. The chain links TRBV5-1 to TRBJ2-2, with D unresolved. Germline V lookup: CDR1 SGHRS, CDR2 YFSETQ. V was clipped by 2 bases and J by 1 base, with 9 bases between them. CDR3 length: 15 residues. The CDR3 loop is CASSFHELNTGELFF. The DNA of the CDR3 is TGCGCCAGCAGCTTTCATGAACTGAACACCGGGGAGCTGTTTTTT.